This passage covers 4 T cell receptor beta chains from one sample sequenced in a study of T-cell reconstitution after alpha-beta-depleted transplantation in children. A TCRbeta library incorporating unique molecular identifiers was prepared. TCRdb redid the calling of the PCR reads with MiXCR, one entry per CDR3 protein. Here the sample spans roughly 590,000 distinct CDR3 sequences, 16% being singletons. Sequenced here: PBMCs from the stem cell graft donor, sampled from the stem cell graft. These receptors originate from a human donor who donated a stem cell graft to a child with acute myeloid leukemia.

This clonotype was observed many times. The chain combines TRBV19 with TRBJ2-7; D is undetermined. V gave up 5 bases and J gave up 0 bases, with 11 bases separating them. The CDR3 spans 14 residues. CDR1 is LNHDA and CDR2 is SQIVND in the germline V gene (reference sequence). The CDR3 bases are TGTGCCAGTAGTCACCCCTTAGGCTCCTACGAGCAGTACTTC. Translating gives CASSHPLGSYEQYF.

The chain uses TRBV7-2 and TRBJ1-3, with TRBD1 as a possible D gene (5 bases). V was shortened by 2 bases and J by 0 bases, with 8 bases between the two germline ends. Germline loops: CDR1 SGHTA, CDR2 FQGNSA. The CDR3 sequence is 15 residues long. As DNA, the CDR3 is TGTGCCAGCAGCTTACGGGACCCCTCTGGAAACACCATATATTTT. Protein: CASSLRDPSGNTIYF.

This clonotype was observed a handful of times. V is TRBV10-3 and J is TRBJ1-1, with D maybe TRBD1 (6 bases). The germline gives CDR1 ENHRY, CDR2 SYGVKD. Trimming removed 0 bases from V and 0 bases from J, with 11 bases in between. This CDR3 contains 16 residues. The CDR3 reads CAISESWGAVNTEAFF. CDR3 nucleotide sequence: TGTGCCATCAGTGAGTCGTGGGGGGCCGTGAACACTGAAGCTTTCTTT.

This clonotype was seen at least ten times. The V call is TRBV5-1, the J call TRBJ2-3; D not resolved. V lost 2 bases and J 0 bases, leaving 7 bases between the germline ends. CDR3 size: 14 residues. Germline V gives CDR1 SGHRS, CDR2 YFSETQ. The CDR3 DNA is TGCGCCAGCAGCTTCACCGCTAGCACAGATACGCAGTATTTT. Its protein is CASSFTASTDTQYF.